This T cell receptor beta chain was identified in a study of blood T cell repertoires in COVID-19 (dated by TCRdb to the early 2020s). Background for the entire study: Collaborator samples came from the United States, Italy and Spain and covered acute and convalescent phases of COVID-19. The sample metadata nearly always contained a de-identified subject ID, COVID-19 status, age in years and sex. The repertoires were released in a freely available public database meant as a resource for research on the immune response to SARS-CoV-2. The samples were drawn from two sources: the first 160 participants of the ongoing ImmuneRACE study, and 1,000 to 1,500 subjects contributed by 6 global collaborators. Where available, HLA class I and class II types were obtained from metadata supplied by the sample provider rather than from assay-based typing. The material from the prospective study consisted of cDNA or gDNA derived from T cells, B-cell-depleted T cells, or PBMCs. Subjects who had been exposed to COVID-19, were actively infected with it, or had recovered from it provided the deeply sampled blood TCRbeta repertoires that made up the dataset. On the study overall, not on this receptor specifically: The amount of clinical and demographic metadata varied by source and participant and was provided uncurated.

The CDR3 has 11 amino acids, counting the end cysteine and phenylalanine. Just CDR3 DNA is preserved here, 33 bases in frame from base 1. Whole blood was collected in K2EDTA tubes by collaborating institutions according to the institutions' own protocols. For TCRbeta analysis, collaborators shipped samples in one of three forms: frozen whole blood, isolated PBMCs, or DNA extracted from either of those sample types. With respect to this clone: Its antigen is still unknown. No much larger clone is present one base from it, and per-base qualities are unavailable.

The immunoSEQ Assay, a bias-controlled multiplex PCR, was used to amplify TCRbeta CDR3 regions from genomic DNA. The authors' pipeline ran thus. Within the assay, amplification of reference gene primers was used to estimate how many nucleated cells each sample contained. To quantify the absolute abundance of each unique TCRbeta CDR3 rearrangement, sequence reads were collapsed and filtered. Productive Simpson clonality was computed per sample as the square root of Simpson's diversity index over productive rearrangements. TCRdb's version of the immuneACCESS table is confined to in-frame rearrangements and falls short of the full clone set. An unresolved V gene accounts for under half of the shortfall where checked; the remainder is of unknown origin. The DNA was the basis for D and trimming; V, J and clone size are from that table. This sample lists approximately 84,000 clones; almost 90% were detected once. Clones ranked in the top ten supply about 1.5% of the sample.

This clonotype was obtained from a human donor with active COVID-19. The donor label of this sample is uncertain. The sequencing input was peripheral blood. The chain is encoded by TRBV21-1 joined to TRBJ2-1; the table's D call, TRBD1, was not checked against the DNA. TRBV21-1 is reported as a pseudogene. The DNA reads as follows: TGTGCCAGCAGCAAAGTGGCTGAGCAGTTCTTC. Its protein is CASSKVAEQFF.